These T cell receptor beta chains were read from a single sample in a study of T-cell memory formation after mild COVID-19. TCRdb reprocessed the 5' RACE reads with MiXCR, giving one entry per CDR3 protein. The table lists about 310,000 distinct CDR3 sequences, less than 20% of them singletons. The sequenced sample was PBMCs or a T cell subset sorted from them (not recorded which). The source of these receptors is a man between 18 and 29 years old who had mild COVID-19 (a few samples of this study predate the infection). Cell type and time point are not known. CDR3s leave out the opening cysteine and the closing phenylalanine or tryptophan.

v_gene	j_gene	CDR3aa
TRBV7-2	TRBJ2-1	ASSLMGYNEQF
TRBV4-1	TRBJ2-2	ANGRGTGCPQPRELF
TRBV7-9	TRBJ2-5	ASSLAAGTYQETQY
TRBV3-1	TRBJ2-1	ASSQVQGSYNEQF
TRBV27	TRBJ2-1	ASSISGGAWDEQF
TRBV5-1	TRBJ2-1	ASSPGQGNNEQF
TRBV5-1	TRBJ2-1	ASSLGQGSNEQF
TRBV29-1	TRBJ2-1	SGATPGVYNEQF
TRBV2	TRBJ2-7	ASRGTGYYEQY
TRBV12-3/TRBV12-4	TRBJ2-5	ASSPTGKGETQY
TRBV10-3	TRBJ1-5	AISDFRKGRGNQPQH
TRBV6-2/TRBV6-3	TRBJ1-1	ASSVRVGNTEAF
TRBV5-6	TRBJ1-2	ASSPPPGQGELGYT
TRBV10-3	TRBJ2-6	ASVPGQGTGANVLT
TRBV11-2	TRBJ2-5	ASRYTGRSMGTQY
TRBV20-1	TRBJ2-3	SARGTGVDTQY
TRBV5-1	TRBJ2-3	ASSLGVLAGTDTQY
TRBV4-3	TRBJ2-2	ASSQVGTGAGELF